Below, 28 T cell receptor beta chains from the same sample are listed, as sequenced in a study of blood T cell repertoires in COVID-19. Sequencing used immunoSEQ multiplex PCR; TCRdb keeps in-frame clones, though not all of them. The sample carries a few hundred thousand clones, roughly 90% recorded once. The specimen sequenced was PBMCs or T cells enriched from blood (not recorded which). The source is a woman under 30 who had recovered from COVID-19.

The chain uses TRBV4-1 and TRBJ2-3; D possibly corresponds to TRBD2 (5 bases). The V and J ends lost 0 bases and 6 bases respectively, with 16 bases between them. From germline, CDR1 is MGHRA and CDR2 YSYEKL. This CDR3 comprises 16 residues. As DNA, the CDR3 is TGCGCCAGCAGCCAAGATGGGGTCACTAGGGCGGATACGCAGTATTTT. It specifies CASSQDGVTRADTQYF.

The chain employs TRBV9 and TRBJ2-1, with D possibly TRBD1 on 5 matching bases. CDR3 length: 16 amino acids. Germline CDR1 and CDR2: SGDLS and YYNGEE. Trimming pared 0 bases from V and 1 base from J, leaving 11 bases between. In DNA form, the CDR3 reads TGTGCCAGCAGCGTAGATCAGGGTTTATCCTACAATGAGCAGTTCTTC. Translating gives CASSVDQGLSYNEQFF.

This chain joins TRBV9 and TRBJ2-2, with 11 bases identical to TRBD2. CDR3 length: 16 amino acids. V lost 2 bases to trimming and J lost 5 bases; unmatched junction nucleotides: 5. Germline values: CDR1 SGDLS, CDR2 YYNGEE. The CDR3 DNA sequence: TGTGCCAGCAGCGTTTTGCGACTAGCGGGGACCGGGGAGCTGTTTTTT. Translated: CASSVLRLAGTGELFF.

The chain couples TRBV5-8 to TRBJ1-4; the D gene is possibly TRBD1 (6 bases). CDR1 and CDR2 from the germline V gene are SGHTS and YDEGEE. The V end was cut by 4 bases, the J end by 7 bases, with 17 bases between. This CDR3 region has 15 residues. CDR3 sequence reads: CASSHGTGWGEKLFF. The CDR3 DNA reads TGTGCCAGCAGCCATGGAACAGGGTGGGGTGAAAAACTGTTTTTT.

In this sample, this clone turned up a few times. J is TRBJ1-5 and V is TRBV6-6, with D possibly being TRBD1 (6 bases). Trimming pared 5 bases from V and 0 bases from J, leaving 23 bases between. The CDR3 is 19 residues long. Germline V gene sequence: CDR1 MNHNY, CDR2 SVGAGI (reference sequence). CDR3 DNA: TGTGCCAGCAGTCAGATACAGGGAGGGCGGAGATATAGCAATCAGCCCCAGCATTTT. Its translation is CASSQIQGGRRYSNQPQHF.

The genes are TRBV5-5 and TRBJ2-5; TRBD2 matches 9 bases. The CDR3 totals 16 residues. The germline gives CDR1 SGHKS, CDR2 YYEKEE (reference sequence). Germline trimming cut 4 bases from V and 4 bases from J; bases unmatched to any gene: 11. The CDR3 nucleotides are TGTGCCAGCAGCCCCCCCGTGGGACTAGCTCTAGAGACCCAGTACTTC. Encoded protein: CASSPPVGLALETQYF.

This chain links TRBV28 with TRBJ1-5; 7 nucleotides line up with TRBD1. The CDR3 sequence is 16 residues long. The junction had 9 bases not matched to a gene; V was cut back by 2 bases and J by 5 bases. Germline values: CDR1 MDHEN, CDR2 SYDVKM. CDR3 sequence (DNA): TGTGCCAGCAGTTTAAGGGGAACAGGGGAGGATCAGCCCCAGCATTTT. It specifies CASSLRGTGEDQPQHF.

The gene calls are TRBV7-2 and TRBJ2-7; D is undetermined. Germline lookup yields CDR1 SGHTA and CDR2 FQGNSA. This CDR3 is 15 amino acids long. V was cut by 1 base and J by 0 bases, with 10 bases left in between. This CDR3 is CASSLDSAASYEQYF. The CDR3 DNA reads as TGTGCCAGCAGCTTAGATTCGGCGGCCTCCTACGAGCAGTACTTC.

The chain recombines TRBV19 with TRBJ2-1; D is ambiguous. V gave up 5 bases and J gave up 3 bases, with 2 bases separating them. Germline V gene lookup returns CDR1 LNHDA and CDR2 SQIVND (reference sequence). The CDR3 covers 11 residues. CDR3 sequence reads: CASSRYNEQFF. CDR3 DNA sequence: TGTGCCAGTAGTCGCTACAATGAGCAGTTCTTC.

This clone was seen only a few times. The genes are TRBV7-9 and TRBJ1-1; D is perhaps TRBD1 (5 bases). The V end was cut by 3 bases, the J end by 6 bases, with 17 bases between. Per germline, CDR1 SEHNR and CDR2 FQNEAQ (reference sequence). This CDR3 is built from 15 residues. In DNA, the CDR3 is TGTGCCAGCAGCTTGTTACCTCAGGGTGGCTCTGAAGCTTTCTTT. Translating gives CASSLLPQGGSEAFF.

J is TRBJ1-2 and V is TRBV9; D is perhaps TRBD1 (5 bases). Germline V lookup: CDR1 SGDLS, CDR2 YYNGEE. CDR3 length: 12 residues. V shed 3 bases and J shed 6 bases, with 9 bases lying between them. CDR3 nucleotides: TGTGCCAGCAGCGGGGGCGAGGATGGCTACACCTTC. The encoded protein is CASSGGEDGYTF.

This clone showed up just once. This chain connects TRBV27 to TRBJ2-7, with TRBD2 matching 9 bases. This CDR3 contains 17 residues. Germline CDR1 MNHEY, CDR2 SMNVEV (reference sequence). V was clipped by 4 bases and J by 5 bases; unmatched bases: 15. The CDR3 region is CASSSQHIAGEQHEQYF. For the CDR3, the DNA is TGTGCCAGCAGTTCCCAACATATAGCGGGAGAGCAACACGAGCAGTACTTC.

This clone was recorded once. The chain combines TRBV19 with TRBJ1-5; tentatively, D is TRBD1 (6 bases). V was cut by 7 bases and J by 6 bases, with 13 bases left in between. The germline V gene encodes CDR1 LNHDA and CDR2 SQIVND (reference sequence). The CDR3 has 13 amino acids. DNA for the CDR3: TGTGCCAGTAATGGGGGGGCAGGTCAGCCCCAGCATTTT. This sequence encodes CASNGGAGQPQHF.

The rearrangement uses TRBV5-6 and TRBJ1-6; D remains unclear. The CDR3 runs to 16 residues. Trimming took off 3 bases at V and 8 bases at J, with 18 bases between the two ends. The germline gives CDR1 SGHDT, CDR2 YYEEEE. DNA for the CDR3: TGTGCCAGCAGCTGGAGGACGGCCCGAGGGCATTCACCCCTCCACTTT. It yields the protein CASSWRTARGHSPLHF.

The rearrangement uses TRBV2 and TRBJ2-3, with 7 bases that match TRBD2. V was clipped by 7 bases and J by 1 base; unmatched bases: 8. Germline V gives CDR1 SNHLY, CDR2 FYNNEI. This CDR3 has 15 residues. DNA of the CDR3: TGTGCCAGCACTCTCCAGCGGGGCCGCACAGATACGCAGTATTTT. Its protein product is CASTLQRGRTDTQYF.

V and J are TRBV5-4 and TRBJ2-3; no clear D. Trimming shortened V by 1 base and J by 6 bases, and 12 bases separated the two germline ends. From germline, CDR1 is SGHNT and CDR2 YYREEE (reference sequence). The CDR3 is 14 residues long. DNA of the CDR3: TGTGCCAGCAGCTTGACTGGCTCGGGTGATACGCAGTATTTT. It is translated as CASSLTGSGDTQYF.

The chain carries TRBV19 and TRBJ1-2, with 9 bases lining up with TRBD1. V was pared by 4 bases and J by 8 bases, with 8 bases of the junction left unmatched. This CDR3 is built from 14 residues. The germline gives CDR1 LNHDA, CDR2 SQIVND (reference sequence). The CDR3 nucleotides read TGTGCCAGTAGTAATGCGGGACAGGGATGGGGCTACACCTTC. Its translation: CASSNAGQGWGYTF.

The chain is built from TRBV7-9 and TRBJ2-2, with 9 bases lining up with TRBD1. Germline V gene data show CDR1 as SEHNR and CDR2 as FQNEAQ (reference sequence). The V and J ends lost 5 bases and 5 bases, in that order; junction bases with no gene match: 18. The CDR3 totals 19 residues. The CDR3 here is CASSQWDRAPTWGTGELFF. The CDR3 DNA sequence: TGTGCCAGCAGCCAGTGGGACAGGGCTCCCACTTGGGGAACCGGGGAGCTGTTTTTT.

The V and J genes are TRBV7-2 and TRBJ2-3; 7 bases line up with TRBD2. The V and J ends lost 5 bases and 4 bases, in that order; junction bases with no gene match: 9. Per germline, CDR1 SGHTA and CDR2 FQGNSA. This CDR3 has 15 residues. CDR3 sequence: CASSKRTRGSDTQYF. CDR3 coding DNA: TGTGCCAGCAGCAAGAGGACTAGAGGCTCAGATACGCAGTATTTT.

The rearrangement links TRBV6-5 to TRBJ1-5; 7 bases align to TRBD1. Germline CDR1 and CDR2: MNHEY and SVGAGI. CDR3 length equals 15 residues. The J segment lost 4 bases and the V segment lost 0 bases, leaving 3 bases of the junction unmatched. The CDR3 nucleotides read TGTGCCAGCAGTTACTCGACGACAGGGAATCAGCCCCAGCATTTT. This gives the protein CASSYSTTGNQPQHF.

A note on this clone: At one end, the junction sequence differs from germline, possibly due to a read error. The chain couples TRBV10-3 to TRBJ2-1, with a tentative D call TRBD2 (6 bases). This CDR3 has 11 residues. Looked up from germline, CDR1 is ENHRY and CDR2 is SYGVKD. Written as DNA, the CDR3 is TGTGCCATCAGTGCCCTAGCGAGCTTGGTCTTC. Protein: CAISALASLVF.

The gene calls are TRBV10-1 and TRBJ1-5; 7 positions match TRBD1. J gave up 0 bases and V 11 bases, and 10 bases lay outside the gene matches. This CDR3 has 15 residues. Looked up from germline, CDR1 is WNHNN and CDR2 is SYGVQD (reference sequence). The CDR3 sequence is CAGLNRGYSNQPQHF. The CDR3 nucleotides read TGCGCCGGTCTAAACAGGGGCTATAGCAATCAGCCCCAGCATTTT.

This sequence joins TRBV4-1 and TRBJ2-1; tentatively, D is TRBD1 (7 bases). V lost 2 bases to trimming and J lost 7 bases, with 18 bases between them. CDR3 length: 16 amino acids. Looked up from germline, CDR1 is MGHRA and CDR2 is YSYEKL. Here the CDR3 reads CASSQRVRGDANEQFF. In DNA form, the CDR3 reads TGCGCCAGCAGCCAAAGAGTCAGGGGGGATGCGAATGAGCAGTTCTTC.

The chain joins TRBV7-2 to TRBJ1-5, with 7 bases fitting TRBD1. Germline V gene lookup returns CDR1 SGHTA and CDR2 FQGNSA. After removal of 1 base from V and 0 bases from J, the junction contained 9 bases not matched to a gene. This CDR3 comprises 18 residues. This chain's CDR3 is CASSLGPYRGLSNQPQHF. CDR3 in DNA: TGTGCCAGCAGCTTAGGCCCTTACAGGGGCCTTAGCAATCAGCCCCAGCATTTT.

Here the CDR3 reads CASSPSPSTDTQYF. In DNA form, the CDR3 reads TGTGCCAGCAGCCCCAGTCCAAGCACAGATACGCAGTATTTT. The rearrangement links TRBV7-3 to TRBJ2-3; D remains ambiguous. Trimming took 5 bases from V and 0 from J, leaving 9 bases between them. This CDR3 spans 14 amino acids. CDR1 is SGHTA and CDR2 is FQGTGA in the germline V gene.

This chain links TRBV6-5 with TRBJ2-1; D remains ambiguous. Germline V lookup: CDR1 MNHEY, CDR2 SVGAGI. The V end lost 2 bases, the J end lost 0 bases, and 11 bases lay between the germline ends. The CDR3 consists of 16 residues. CDR3 in amino acids: CASSYVAVSSYNEQFF. The CDR3 DNA follows: TGTGCCAGCAGTTACGTCGCGGTTAGCTCCTACAATGAGCAGTTCTTC.

The rearrangement links TRBV6-2 or TRBV6-3 to TRBJ1-2; D remains unclear. V lost 2 bases and J lost 8, with 9 bases in between. CDR3 length: 12 amino acids. In germline, CDR1 is MNHEY, CDR2 SVGEGT. CDR3 in DNA: TGTGCCAGCAGTTACAGACTCAGCGGCTACACCTTC. Its translation: CASSYRLSGYTF.

The chain is built from TRBV5-1 and TRBJ1-1; D not certain. The CDR3 is 16 amino acids. V dropped 1 base and J dropped 4 bases, with 17 bases sitting between them. CDR1 is SGHRS, CDR2 YFSETQ, per germline. In nucleotides, the CDR3 is TGCGCCAGCAGCTTGATAGGGATACGGGAGGGCACTGAAGCTTTCTTT. It yields the protein CASSLIGIREGTEAFF.